Listed here are 27 T cell receptor beta chains from one sample, sequenced in a study of blood T cell repertoires in COVID-19. Data came from immunoSEQ multiplex PCR; TCRdb stores just in-frame clones and leaves some out. The sample gives about 240,000 clones, 82% of which show up once; 9.5% to 15% is in the top ten. Input material: peripheral blood. The source is a woman in her fifties or sixties with active or convalescent COVID-19.

The V and J genes are TRBV7-9 and TRBJ2-3, with D possibly being TRBD2 (6 bases). The V gene's germline CDR1 is SEHNR and CDR2 FQNEAQ (reference sequence). CDR3 length: 14 amino acids. V lost 5 bases and J lost 2, with 11 bases in between. CDR3 amino acids: CASSKEGFTDTQYF. For the CDR3, the DNA is TGTGCCAGCAGCAAGGAGGGTTTCACAGATACGCAGTATTTT.

This sequence joins TRBV7-9 and TRBJ2-7; D is unresolved. This CDR3 has 12 residues. V lost 8 bases to trimming and J lost 5 bases, with 13 bases between them. Germline V gives CDR1 SEHNR, CDR2 FQNEAQ (reference sequence). The DNA of the CDR3 is TGTGCCAGCGAACGGTACCGGGACGAGCAGTACTTC. Its translation is CASERYRDEQYF.

The count of this clone is one. J is TRBJ2-5 and V is TRBV30, with 10 positions matching TRBD1. The CDR3 has 15 amino acids. The junction had 7 bases not matched to a gene; V was cut back by 5 bases and J by 1 base. The germline CDR1 and CDR2 sequences are GTSNPN and SVGIG (reference sequence). CDR3 in amino acids: CAWGTGVWGQETQYF. The CDR3 DNA is TGTGCCTGGGGGACAGGGGTTTGGGGCCAAGAGACCCAGTACTTC.

The chain combines TRBV6-6 with TRBJ1-3, with D hard to call. This CDR3 region has 15 residues. CDR1 is MNHNY, CDR2 SVGAGI, per germline (reference sequence). V was pared by 2 bases and J by 0 bases, with 8 bases between. The CDR3 here is CASSYLGPSGNTIYF. CDR3 in DNA: TGTGCCAGCAGTTACCTCGGTCCCTCTGGAAACACCATATATTTT.

The chain has TRBV7-2 and TRBJ1-6; TRBD1 might be the D (5 bases). CDR1 SGHTA and CDR2 FQGNSA come from the germline V gene. V lost 6 bases to trimming and J lost 13 bases, with 13 bases between them. CDR3 size: 12 residues. The CDR3 is CASRADRGPLHF. The CDR3 DNA reads as TGTGCCAGCAGGGCGGACCGGGGGCCCCTCCACTTT.

CDR3 in amino acids: CASSRTGTGYGYTF. The CDR3, as DNA: TGTGCCAGCTCACGGACCGGGACAGGGTATGGCTACACCTTC. The J gene is TRBJ1-2, the V gene TRBV18; 9 nucleotides agree with TRBD1. The V segment lost 4 bases and the J segment 5 bases; nucleotides outside the gene matches: 5. Germline CDR1 reads KGHSH; CDR2 reads LQKENI. The CDR3 consists of 14 residues.

The table lists this clone with a count of one. The J gene is TRBJ1-2, the V gene TRBV7-9; 10 nucleotides line up with TRBD1. Trimming took 5 bases from V and 2 from J; bases not matched to a gene: 8. This CDR3 is 16 amino acids long. Germline V gene data show CDR1 as SEHNR and CDR2 as FQNEAQ (reference sequence). CDR3 in amino acids: CASSPRQGAGNYGYTF. Written as DNA, the CDR3 is TGTGCCAGCAGCCCAAGACAGGGGGCCGGAAACTATGGCTACACCTTC.

The CDR3 DNA sequence: TGTGCCAGCAGTGACCGTTCGGGGGGCAACAATGAGCAGTTCTTC. Translation: CASSDRSGGNNEQFF. J is TRBJ2-1 and V is TRBV6-4; possible D gene TRBD2, 7 bases. Trimming took off 2 bases at V and 5 bases at J, with 13 bases between the two ends. This CDR3 spans 15 amino acids. Germline values: CDR1 MRHNA, CDR2 SNTAGT.

This clone was picked up one time. The chain recombines TRBV11-2 with TRBJ2-3; 8 bases are shared with TRBD2. The V segment lost 4 bases and the J segment 0 bases; nucleotides outside the gene matches: 3. The CDR3 has 15 residues. Germline V gene data show CDR1 as SGHAT and CDR2 as FQNNGV. The CDR3 DNA reads TGTGCCAGCAGCTACACTAGCGGTAGCACAGATACGCAGTATTTT. This sequence encodes CASSYTSGSTDTQYF.

The chain combines TRBV19 with TRBJ1-1; no firm D call. Germline loops: CDR1 LNHDA, CDR2 SQIVND (reference sequence). V was trimmed by 6 bases and J by 5 bases, leaving 7 bases between them. The CDR3 loop spans 11 amino acids. The CDR3 DNA reads as TGTGCCAGTAGAATTTTAACTGAAGCTTTCTTT. Amino acid sequence: CASRILTEAFF.

The chain uses TRBV7-9 and TRBJ2-5; 7 nucleotides align to TRBD2. This CDR3 region has 17 residues. The junction had 14 bases not matched to a gene; V was cut back by 5 bases and J by 2 bases. The germline V gene has CDR1 SEHNR and CDR2 FQNEAQ (reference sequence). The CDR3, as DNA: TGTGCCAGCAGCCACCCCACGGGGGGACTTCTTCAAGAGACCCAGTACTTC. Protein sequence: CASSHPTGGLLQETQYF.

Only a few counts were recorded for this clone. V and J are TRBV7-9 and TRBJ1-1, with D perhaps matching TRBD1 (5 bases). Per germline, CDR1 SEHNR and CDR2 FQNEAQ (reference sequence). The CDR3 is 14 residues long. V was clipped by 0 bases and J by 4 bases, with 9 bases between them. The CDR3 DNA is TGTGCCAGCAGCTTAGCGTGGGGGGGCACTGAAGCTTTCTTT. The encoded protein is CASSLAWGGTEAFF.

This chain uses TRBV6-2 or TRBV6-3 with TRBJ2-7, with TRBD2 matching over 15 bases. CDR1 is MNHEY and CDR2 is SVGEGT in the germline V gene. The J segment lost 7 bases and the V segment lost 6 bases, leaving 7 bases of the junction unmatched. The CDR3 loop spans 15 amino acids. DNA for the CDR3: TGTGCCAGCAGCTGGACTAGCGGGGGGGCGGTGGAGCAGTACTTC. Its translation: CASSWTSGGAVEQYF.

The chain carries TRBV11-2 and TRBJ2-3; 9 positions agree with TRBD2. There are 17 residues in the CDR3. V was clipped by 7 bases and J by 4 bases; unmatched bases: 15. The V gene's germline CDR1 is SGHAT and CDR2 FQNNGV. CDR3 loop: CASNRLAGASGADTQYF. In nucleotides, the CDR3 is TGTGCCAGCAACCGGTTAGCGGGGGCCTCGGGGGCAGATACGCAGTATTTT.

CDR3 loop: CASAPRDSTYEQYF. The CDR3 nucleotides read TGTGCCAGTGCTCCCAGGGACAGCACCTACGAGCAGTACTTC. The gene calls are TRBV19 and TRBJ2-7, with 7 bases identical to TRBD1. The V gene end was trimmed by 8 bases and the J gene end by 2 bases; junction bases not matched to a gene: 9. CDR1 and CDR2 from the germline V gene are LNHDA and SQIVND (reference sequence). The CDR3 length is 14 residues.

V gene TRBV5-5 combines with J gene TRBJ1-2, with D possibly being TRBD1 (5 bases). The CDR3 consists of 14 residues. Germline V CDR1 and CDR2: SGHKS, YYEKEE (reference sequence). V lost 0 bases to trimming and J lost 9 bases, with 15 bases between them. The CDR3 loop is CASSLEGLAYSYTF. The CDR3 bases are TGTGCCAGCAGCTTGGAGGGACTCGCTTATAGCTACACCTTC.

The V and J genes are TRBV24-1 and TRBJ1-2, with TRBD1 as a possible D gene (5 bases). The CDR3 is 13 amino acids. Germline CDR1 KGHDR, CDR2 SFDVKD. V was trimmed by 6 bases and J by 4 bases, leaving 11 bases between them. The DNA of the CDR3 is TGTGCCACCAGTCGGGGGGAGGGCTATGGCTACACCTTC. Protein product: CATSRGEGYGYTF.

This clone appeared a few times. The rearrangement links TRBV5-1 to TRBJ1-2; D gene unclear. The CDR3 sequence is 13 residues long. Trimming cost V 1 base and J 6 bases, with 10 bases left between them. Germline assignment: CDR1 SGHRS and CDR2 YFSETQ. The DNA of the CDR3 is TGCGCCAGCAGCTTGCTAGCTACGGATGGCTACACCTTC. Its protein product is CASSLLATDGYTF.

The J gene is TRBJ1-5, the V gene TRBV19; 9 positions agree with TRBD1. J gave up 11 bases and V 4 bases, and 30 bases lay outside the gene matches. The CDR3 has 21 amino acids. Per germline, CDR1 LNHDA and CDR2 SQIVND (reference sequence). CDR3 nucleotides: TGTGCCAGTAGTAGCCGTATTGGGGGACAGGGTATAGTTGAAAGGATCACATCCCAGCATTTT. Translation: CASSSRIGGQGIVERITSQHF.

V is TRBV6-6 and J is TRBJ1-2; maybe TRBD1 (6 bases). Per the germline V gene, CDR1 is MNHNY and CDR2 is SVGAGI (reference sequence). The length of the CDR3 is 14 residues. V lost 7 bases, J lost 1 base, and 13 bases lay in between. The CDR3 DNA reads as TGTGCCAGCACCCCCGCAGGGGATAACTATGGCTACACCTTC. Its translation: CASTPAGDNYGYTF.

The J gene is TRBJ2-7, the V gene TRBV18; no reliable D call. Germline V CDR1 and CDR2: KGHSH, LQKENI. CDR3 length equals 13 residues. With 3 bases removed from V and 3 bases from J, the gap between germline ends came to 9 bases. The CDR3 nucleotides are TGTGCCAGCTCACCTCCGTCCCTCTACGAGCAGTACTTC. Translation gives CASSPPSLYEQYF.

The genes are TRBV27 and TRBJ1-1, with a possible D match to TRBD1 (6 bases). CDR1 is MNHEY and CDR2 is SMNVEV in the germline V gene (reference sequence). The CDR3 contains 13 residues. Trimming cost V 10 bases and J 0 bases, with 12 bases left between them. As DNA, the CDR3 is TGTGCCACCGGACAGTTCATGAACACTGAAGCTTTCTTT. It translates to CATGQFMNTEAFF.

The V and J genes are TRBV7-2 and TRBJ1-2; maybe TRBD1 (6 bases). Trimming took 3 bases from V and 8 from J, leaving 10 bases between them. Germline V gene data show CDR1 as SGHTA and CDR2 as FQGNSA. This CDR3 spans 12 amino acids. CDR3 sequence reads: CASSFPGVGYTF. The CDR3 DNA follows: TGTGCCAGCAGCTTTCCAGGGGTAGGCTACACCTTC. Supplemented by reference TRBV7-2 and TRBJ1-2, the full variable domain reads GAGVSQSPSNKVTEKGKDVELRCDPISGHTALYWYRQSLGQGLEFLIYFQGNSAPDKSGLPSDRFSAERTGGSVSTLTIQRTQQEDSAVYLCASSFPGVGYTFGSGTRLTVV.

The V and J genes are TRBV5-5 and TRBJ2-7, with 9 positions matching TRBD2. The CDR3 totals 20 residues. The J segment lost 2 bases and the V segment lost 2 bases, leaving 20 bases of the junction unmatched. Germline V CDR1 and CDR2: SGHKS, YYEKEE (reference sequence). CDR3 loop: CASSLRALLASGGTPYEQYF. The CDR3 nucleotides read TGTGCCAGCAGCTTACGGGCCCTACTAGCCAGCGGGGGGACACCCTACGAGCAGTACTTC.

The chain uses TRBV30 and TRBJ1-4; no reliable D call. The CDR3 consists of 13 residues. Germline V CDR1 and CDR2: GTSNPN, SVGIG (reference sequence). Trimming removed 3 bases from V and 8 bases from J, with 13 bases in between. In DNA, the CDR3 is TGTGCCTGGAGCGGAAGGGCGGGAGAAAAACTGTTTTTT. Its translation: CAWSGRAGEKLFF.

The rearrangement joins TRBV2 to TRBJ2-7, with TRBD1 matching over 7 bases. The junction had 5 bases not matched to a gene; V was cut back by 3 bases and J by 0 bases. The germline gives CDR1 SNHLY, CDR2 FYNNEI. The length of the CDR3 is 15 residues. The CDR3 DNA sequence: TGTGCCAGCAGTGAGAGGGGACAGAGCTCCTACGAGCAGTACTTC. Its translation: CASSERGQSSYEQYF.

V gene TRBV6-6 combines with J gene TRBJ1-1, with D possibly matching TRBD1 (6 bases). CDR3 length: 14 amino acids. Germline assignment: CDR1 MNHNY and CDR2 SVGAGI (reference sequence). The V end lost 7 bases, the J end lost 1 base, and 13 bases lay between the germline ends. CDR3 amino acids: CASTNQGTNTEAFF. The CDR3 region has the DNA TGTGCCAGCACCAATCAGGGGACGAACACTGAAGCTTTCTTT.